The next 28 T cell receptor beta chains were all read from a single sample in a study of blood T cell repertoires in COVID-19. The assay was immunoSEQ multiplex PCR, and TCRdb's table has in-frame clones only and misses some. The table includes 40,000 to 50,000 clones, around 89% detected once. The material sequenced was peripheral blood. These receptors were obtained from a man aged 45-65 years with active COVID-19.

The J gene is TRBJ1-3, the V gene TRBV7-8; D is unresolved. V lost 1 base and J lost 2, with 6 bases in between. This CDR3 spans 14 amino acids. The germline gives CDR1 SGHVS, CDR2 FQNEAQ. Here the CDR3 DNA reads TGTGCCAGCAGCTTAGACCGAGCTGGAAACACCATATATTTT. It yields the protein CASSLDRAGNTIYF.

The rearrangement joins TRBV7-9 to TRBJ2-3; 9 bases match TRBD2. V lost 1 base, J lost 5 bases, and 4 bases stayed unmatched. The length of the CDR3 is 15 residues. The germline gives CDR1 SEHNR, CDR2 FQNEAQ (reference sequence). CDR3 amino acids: CASSLGLAVQDTQYF. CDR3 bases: TGTGCCAGCAGCTTAGGACTAGCGGTTCAAGATACGCAGTATTTT.

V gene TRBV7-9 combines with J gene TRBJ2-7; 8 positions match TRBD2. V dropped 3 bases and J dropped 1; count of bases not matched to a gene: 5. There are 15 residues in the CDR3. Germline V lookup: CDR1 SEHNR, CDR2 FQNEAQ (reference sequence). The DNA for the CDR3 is TGTGCCAGCAGCTTTTCCCGGGGGGGTTCCTACGAGCAGTACTTC. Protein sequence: CASSFSRGGSYEQYF. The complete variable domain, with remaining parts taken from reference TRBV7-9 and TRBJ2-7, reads DTGVSQNPRHKITKRGQNVTFRCDPISEHNRLYWYRQTLGQGPEFLTYFQNEAQLEKSRLLSDRFSAERPKGSFSTLEIQRTEQGDSAMYLCASSFSRGGSYEQYFGPGTRLTVT.

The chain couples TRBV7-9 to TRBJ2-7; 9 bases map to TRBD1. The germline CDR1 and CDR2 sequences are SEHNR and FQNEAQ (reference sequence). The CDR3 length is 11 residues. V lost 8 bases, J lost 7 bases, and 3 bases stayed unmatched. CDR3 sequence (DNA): TGTGCCAGCGAGGGACAGGGAGAGCAGTACTTC. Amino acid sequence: CASEGQGEQYF.

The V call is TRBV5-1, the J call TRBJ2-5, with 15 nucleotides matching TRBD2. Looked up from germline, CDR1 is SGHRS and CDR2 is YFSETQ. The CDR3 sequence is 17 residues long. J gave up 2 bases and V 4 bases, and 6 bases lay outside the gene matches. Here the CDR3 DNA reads TGCGCCAGCAGCCCGGGGACTAGCGGGGGGTTACAAGAGACCCAGTACTTC. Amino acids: CASSPGTSGGLQETQYF.

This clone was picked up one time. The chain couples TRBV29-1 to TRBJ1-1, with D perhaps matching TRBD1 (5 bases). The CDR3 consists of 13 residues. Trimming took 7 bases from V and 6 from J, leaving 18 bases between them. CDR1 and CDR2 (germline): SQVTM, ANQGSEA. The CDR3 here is CSARDLIGAEAFF. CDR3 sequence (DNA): TGCAGCGCTCGGGACTTAATCGGCGCTGAAGCTTTCTTT.

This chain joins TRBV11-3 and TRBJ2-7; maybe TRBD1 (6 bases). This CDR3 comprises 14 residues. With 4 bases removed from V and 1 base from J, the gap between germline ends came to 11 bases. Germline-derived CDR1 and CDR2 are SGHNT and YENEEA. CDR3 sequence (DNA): TGTGCCAGCAGCTCAGGGGTGGAGTCCTACGAGCAGTACTTC. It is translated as CASSSGVESYEQYF.

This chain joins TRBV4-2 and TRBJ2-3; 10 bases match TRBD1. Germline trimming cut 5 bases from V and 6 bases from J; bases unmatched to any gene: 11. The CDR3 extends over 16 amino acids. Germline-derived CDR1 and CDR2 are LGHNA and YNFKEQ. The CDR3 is CASSFGTGATRDTQYF. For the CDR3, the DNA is TGTGCCAGCAGCTTTGGGACAGGGGCCACCAGGGATACGCAGTATTTT.

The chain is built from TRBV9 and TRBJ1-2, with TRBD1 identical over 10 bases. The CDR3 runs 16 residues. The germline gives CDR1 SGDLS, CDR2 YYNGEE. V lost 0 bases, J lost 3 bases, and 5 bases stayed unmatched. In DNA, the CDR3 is TGTGCCAGCAGCGTAGATATTGGACAGGGGGACTATGGCTACACCTTC. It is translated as CASSVDIGQGDYGYTF. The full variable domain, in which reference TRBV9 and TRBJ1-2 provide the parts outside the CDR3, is DSGVTQTPKHLITATGQRVTLRCSPRSGDLSVYWYQQSLDQGLQFLIQYYNGEERAKGNILERFSAQQFPDLHSELNLSSLELGDSALYFCASSVDIGQGDYGYTFGSGTRLTVV.

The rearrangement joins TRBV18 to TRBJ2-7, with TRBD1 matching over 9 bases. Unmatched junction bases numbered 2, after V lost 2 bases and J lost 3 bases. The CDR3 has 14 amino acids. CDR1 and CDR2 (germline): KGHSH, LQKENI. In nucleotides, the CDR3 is TGTGCCAGCTCACCAGGGACAGGGAGCTACGAGCAGTACTTC. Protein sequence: CASSPGTGSYEQYF.

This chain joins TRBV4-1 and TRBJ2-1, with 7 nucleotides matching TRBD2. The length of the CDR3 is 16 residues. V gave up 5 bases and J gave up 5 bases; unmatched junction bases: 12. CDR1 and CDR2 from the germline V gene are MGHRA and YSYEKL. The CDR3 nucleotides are TGCGCCAGCAGCGGGGCTAGGGGAGCGGGACACAATGAGCAGTTCTTC. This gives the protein CASSGARGAGHNEQFF.

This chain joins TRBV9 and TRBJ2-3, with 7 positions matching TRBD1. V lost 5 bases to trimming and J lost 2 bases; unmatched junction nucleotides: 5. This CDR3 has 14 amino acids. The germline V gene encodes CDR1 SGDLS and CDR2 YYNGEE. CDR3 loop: CASSGDSYTDTQYF. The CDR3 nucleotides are TGTGCCAGCAGTGGGGACAGTTACACAGATACGCAGTATTTT.

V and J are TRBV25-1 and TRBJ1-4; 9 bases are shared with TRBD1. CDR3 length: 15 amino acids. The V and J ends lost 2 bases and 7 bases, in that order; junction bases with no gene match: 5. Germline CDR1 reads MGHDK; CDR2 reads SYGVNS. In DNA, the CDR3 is TGTGCCAGCAGTGAAACAGGGGGCGCGAGTGAAAAACTGTTTTTT. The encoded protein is CASSETGGASEKLFF. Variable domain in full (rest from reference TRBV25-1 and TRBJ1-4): EADIYQTPRYLVIGTGKKITLECSQTMGHDKMYWYQQDPGMELHLIHYSYGVNSTEKGDLSSESTVSRIRTEHFPLTLESARPSHTSQYLCASSETGGASEKLFFGSGTQLSVL.

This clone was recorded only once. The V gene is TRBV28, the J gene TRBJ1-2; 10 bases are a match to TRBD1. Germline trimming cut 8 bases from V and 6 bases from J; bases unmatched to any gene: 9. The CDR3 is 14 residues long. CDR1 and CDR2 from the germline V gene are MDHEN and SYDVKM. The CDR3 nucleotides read TGTGCCAGCGGGGAGGCGGACAGGGGGAATGGCTACACCTTC. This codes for CASGEADRGNGYTF.

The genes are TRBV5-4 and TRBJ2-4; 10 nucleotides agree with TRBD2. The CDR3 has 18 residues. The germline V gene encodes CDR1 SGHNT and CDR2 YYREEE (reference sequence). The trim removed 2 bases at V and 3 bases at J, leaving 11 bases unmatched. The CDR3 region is CASSFLPSGSADKNIQYF. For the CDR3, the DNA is TGTGCCAGCAGCTTTTTGCCTAGCGGGAGTGCGGACAAAAACATTCAGTACTTC.

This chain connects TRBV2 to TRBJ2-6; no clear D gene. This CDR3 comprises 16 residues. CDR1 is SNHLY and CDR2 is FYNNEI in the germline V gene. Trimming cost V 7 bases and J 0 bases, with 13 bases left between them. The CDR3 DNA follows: TGTGCCAGCAAGATAGGCGGTAGCTCTGGGGCCAACGTCCTGACTTTC. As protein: CASKIGGSSGANVLTF.

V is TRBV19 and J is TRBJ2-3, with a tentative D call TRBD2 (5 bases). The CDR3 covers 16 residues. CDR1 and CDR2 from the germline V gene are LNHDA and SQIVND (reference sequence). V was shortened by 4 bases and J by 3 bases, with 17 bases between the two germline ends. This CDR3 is CASSRGQLRRTDTQYF. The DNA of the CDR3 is TGTGCCAGTAGTAGAGGGCAACTGAGACGGACAGATACGCAGTATTTT.

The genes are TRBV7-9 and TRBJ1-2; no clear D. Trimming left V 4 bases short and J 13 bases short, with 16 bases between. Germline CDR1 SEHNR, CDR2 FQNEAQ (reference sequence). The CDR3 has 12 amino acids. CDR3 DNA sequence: TGTGCCAGCAGCTACGGCGTGACCGCTAGCACCTTC. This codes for CASSYGVTASTF.

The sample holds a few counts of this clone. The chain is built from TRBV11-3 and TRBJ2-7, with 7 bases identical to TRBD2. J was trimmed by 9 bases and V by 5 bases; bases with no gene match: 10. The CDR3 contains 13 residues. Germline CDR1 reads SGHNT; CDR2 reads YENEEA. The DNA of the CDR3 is TGTGCCAGCAGCCCCAAGGGACTACAACGGCAGTACTTC. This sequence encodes CASSPKGLQRQYF.

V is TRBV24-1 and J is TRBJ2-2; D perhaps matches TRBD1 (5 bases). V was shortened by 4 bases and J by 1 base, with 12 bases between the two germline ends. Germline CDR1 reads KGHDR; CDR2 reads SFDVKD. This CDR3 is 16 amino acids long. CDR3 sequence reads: CATSDSTQGNTGELFF. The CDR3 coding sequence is TGTGCCACCAGTGACTCTACGCAGGGGAACACCGGGGAGCTGTTTTTT.

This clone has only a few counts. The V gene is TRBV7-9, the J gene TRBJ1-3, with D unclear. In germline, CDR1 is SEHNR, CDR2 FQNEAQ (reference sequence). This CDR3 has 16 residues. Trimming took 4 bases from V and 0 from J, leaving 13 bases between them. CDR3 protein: CASSSPWPSSGNTIYF. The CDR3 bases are TGTGCCAGCAGCTCACCTTGGCCCAGCTCTGGAAACACCATATATTTT.

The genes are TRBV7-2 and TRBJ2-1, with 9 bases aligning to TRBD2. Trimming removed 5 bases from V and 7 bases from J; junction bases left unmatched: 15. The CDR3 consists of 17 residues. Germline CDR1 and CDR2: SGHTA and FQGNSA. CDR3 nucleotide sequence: TGTGCCAGCAGCGGCCGACCTCTAGCGGGATCTGGTAATGAGCAGTTCTTC. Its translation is CASSGRPLAGSGNEQFF.

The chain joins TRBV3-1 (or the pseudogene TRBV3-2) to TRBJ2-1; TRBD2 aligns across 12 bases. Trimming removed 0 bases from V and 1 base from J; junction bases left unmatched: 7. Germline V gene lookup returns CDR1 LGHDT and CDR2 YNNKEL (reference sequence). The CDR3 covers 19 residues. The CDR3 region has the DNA TGTGCCAGCAGCCAAGATTCTAGCGGGAGGGCCGGGTCCTACAATGAGCAGTTCTTC. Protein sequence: CASSQDSSGRAGSYNEQFF.

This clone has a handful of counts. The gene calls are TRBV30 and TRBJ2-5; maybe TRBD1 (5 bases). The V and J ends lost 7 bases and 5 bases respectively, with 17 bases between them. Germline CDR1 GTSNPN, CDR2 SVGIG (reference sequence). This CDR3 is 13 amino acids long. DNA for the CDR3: TGTGCCTCCCCCCCAAAAAGGGGTGAGACCCAGTACTTC. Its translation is CASPPKRGETQYF.

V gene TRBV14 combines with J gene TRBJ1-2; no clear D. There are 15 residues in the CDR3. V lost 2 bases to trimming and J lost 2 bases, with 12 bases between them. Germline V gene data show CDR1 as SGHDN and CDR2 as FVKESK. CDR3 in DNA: TGTGCCAGCAGCCAATTCGGAACAGAGAACTATGGCTACACCTTC. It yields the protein CASSQFGTENYGYTF.

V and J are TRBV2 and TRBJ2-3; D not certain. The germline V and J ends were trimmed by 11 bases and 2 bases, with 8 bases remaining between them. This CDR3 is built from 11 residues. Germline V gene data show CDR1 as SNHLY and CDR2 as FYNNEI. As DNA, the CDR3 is TGTGCCGGAGCTTACACAGATACGCAGTATTTT. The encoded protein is CAGAYTDTQYF.

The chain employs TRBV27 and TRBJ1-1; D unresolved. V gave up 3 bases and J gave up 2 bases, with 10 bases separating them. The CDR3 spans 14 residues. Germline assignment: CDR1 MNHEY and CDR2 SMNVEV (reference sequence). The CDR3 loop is CASSLAGVNTEAFF. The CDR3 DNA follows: TGTGCCAGCAGTTTGGCCGGGGTTAACACTGAAGCTTTCTTT.

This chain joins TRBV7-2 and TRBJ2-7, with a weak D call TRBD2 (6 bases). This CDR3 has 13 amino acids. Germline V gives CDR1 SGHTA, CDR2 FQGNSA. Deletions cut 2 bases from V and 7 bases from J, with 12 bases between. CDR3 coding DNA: TGTGCCAGCAGCTTAAACGCGGGGAAAGAGCAGTACTTC. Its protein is CASSLNAGKEQYF. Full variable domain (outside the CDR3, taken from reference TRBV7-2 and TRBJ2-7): GAGVSQSPSNKVTEKGKDVELRCDPISGHTALYWYRQSLGQGLEFLIYFQGNSAPDKSGLPSDRFSAERTGGSVSTLTIQRTQQEDSAVYLCASSLNAGKEQYFGPGTRLTVT.